The 20 T cell receptor beta chains in this list originate from one sample, sequenced in a study of blood T cells in healthy people across ages. The use of a sample-barcoded 5' primer and a J-beta primer mix characterized a second PCR of about 6 to 11 cycles. MiXCR, applied by TCRdb to the 5' RACE reads, yields one record per CDR3 protein. This table holds 950,000 to 1,200,000 distinct CDR3 sequences, roughly two fifths found once. Sequences were obtained from blood. The receptors were sampled from a young man in good health.

The chain recombines TRBV4-3 with TRBJ2-1; D is ambiguous. The better agreement between TRBJ2-7 and the DNA end casts doubt on the J call. The CDR3 runs 15 residues. Germline assignment: CDR1 LGHNA and CDR2 YSLEER. For the CDR3, the DNA is TGCGCCAGCAGCCAAGATCGGCAGACCTACAATGAGCAGTACTTC. Translated, it gives CASSQDRQTYNEQYF.

V is TRBV20-1 and J is TRBJ1-4; tentative D call: TRBD1 (6 bases). The CDR3 spans 13 residues. V lost 1 base to trimming and J lost 13 bases, with 16 bases between them. Germline-derived CDR1 and CDR2 are DFQATT and SNEGSKA (reference sequence). The CDR3 sequence: CSARGAGEYLLFF. The CDR3 DNA is TGCAGTGCTAGAGGGGCAGGGGAGTATTTACTGTTTTTT.

The sample holds many counts of this clonotype. Compared with germline, one end of the junction differs, possibly owing to a read error. The chain joins TRBV10-2 to TRBJ1-2; no clear D. Looked up from germline, CDR1 is WSHSY and CDR2 is SAAADI. The CDR3 is 13 amino acids. CDR3 nucleotides: TGTGCCAGCAGTGAAACAGATAACTATGGCTACACCTTC. It encodes CASSETDNYGYTF.

This clonotype was found once. The genes are TRBV20-1 and TRBJ2-1, with unresolved D. Trimming removed 3 bases at V and 13 bases at J, with 19 bases between. Germline CDR1 DFQATT, CDR2 SNEGSKA (reference sequence). This CDR3 region has 13 residues. Here the CDR3 reads CSARRQPQETQFF. The CDR3 nucleotides read TGCAGTGCTAGGCGGCAGCCCCAAGAGACCCAGTTCTTC.

This clonotype was found many times. The chain has TRBV3-1 and TRBJ2-3; D unresolved. Germline CDR1 LGHDT, CDR2 YNNKEL (reference sequence). This CDR3 has 13 amino acids. V lost 3 bases, J lost 0 bases, and 4 bases lay in between. The CDR3 reads CASSQESTDTQYF. CDR3 DNA sequence: TGTGCCAGCAGCCAGGAGAGCACAGATACGCAGTATTTT.

This clonotype has a handful of counts. The chain employs TRBV4-1 and TRBJ2-1, with D possibly matching TRBD1 (6 bases). This CDR3 is 15 amino acids long. The V end lost 0 bases, the J end lost 9 bases, and 15 bases lay between the germline ends. Germline CDR1 reads MGHRA; CDR2 reads YSYEKL. CDR3 bases: TGCGCCAGCAGCCAAGATCGGGGCCCCAGGGGTGAGCAGTTCTTC. Translating gives CASSQDRGPRGEQFF.

This clonotype was detected only a few times. J is TRBJ1-6 and V is TRBV28; D gene uncertain. Trimming took off 1 base at V and 9 bases at J, with 13 bases between the two ends. The V gene's germline CDR1 is MDHEN and CDR2 SYDVKM. This CDR3 contains 15 residues. CDR3 in DNA: TGTGCCAGCAGTTTATTTAGTGGCGAGCGTTCACCCCTCCACTTT. It codes for CASSLFSGERSPLHF.

This chain connects TRBV6-2 or TRBV6-3 to TRBJ1-5; TRBD1 matches 8 bases. Trimming at V came to 6 bases and at J to 6 bases, leaving 10 bases not matched to a gene. Germline V lookup: CDR1 MNHEY, CDR2 SVGEGT. The CDR3 length is 15 residues. In DNA form, the CDR3 reads TGTGCCAGCAGACTTGGACAGGGAAGAAGTCAGCCCCAGCATTTT. This gives the protein CASRLGQGRSQPQHF.

A single count supports this clonotype. The CDR3 nucleotides read TGTGCCAGCAGCCAAGAAAACCCAGCGGACCGCTACAATGAGCAGTTCTTC. It codes for CASSQENPADRYNEQFF. The V call is TRBV3-1, the J call TRBJ2-1, with a tentative D call TRBD2 (5 bases). Germline V gene sequence: CDR1 LGHDT, CDR2 YNNKEL (reference sequence). Deletions cut 0 bases from V and 3 bases from J, with 15 bases between. This CDR3 has 17 residues.

V is TRBV2 and J is TRBJ1-5; D remains unclear. There are 13 residues in the CDR3. The V end lost 6 bases, the J end lost 4 bases, and 10 bases lay between the germline ends. Germline CDR1 reads SNHLY; CDR2 reads FYNNEI. The CDR3 DNA is TGTGCCAGCAGCGGGCAGTATAATCAGCCCCAGCATTTT. Translating it yields CASSGQYNQPQHF.

Only a few counts were recorded for this clonotype. The chain recombines TRBV4-3 with TRBJ2-7; possibly TRBD1 for D (5 bases). CDR1 is LGHNA and CDR2 is YSLEER in the germline V gene. V was shortened by 1 base and J by 1 base, with 14 bases between the two germline ends. This CDR3 comprises 16 residues. CDR3: CASSQVFGRASYEQYF. CDR3 sequence (DNA): TGCGCCAGCAGCCAAGTCTTTGGCAGGGCTTCCTACGAGCAGTACTTC.

The chain recombines TRBV7-2 with TRBJ2-1, with 8 bases fitting TRBD1. V gave up 5 bases and J gave up 6 bases; unmatched junction bases: 9. From germline, CDR1 is SGHTA and CDR2 FQGNSA. The CDR3 totals 15 residues. The CDR3 region has the DNA TGTGCCAGCAGCGCTACAGGGGGTGAAAGCAATGAGCAGTTCTTC. This sequence encodes CASSATGGESNEQFF.

This chain joins TRBV4-1 and TRBJ1-1; D unresolved. From germline, CDR1 is MGHRA and CDR2 YSYEKL. The germline V and J ends were trimmed by 1 base and 0 bases, with 9 bases remaining between them. CDR3 length: 15 amino acids. The CDR3 protein is CASSQGQSLNTEAFF. In nucleotides, the CDR3 is TGCGCCAGCAGCCAAGGGCAATCCCTGAACACTGAAGCTTTCTTT.

This clonotype came up a few times. V and J are TRBV7-6 and TRBJ2-6; 9 bases map to TRBD1. V lost 6 bases to trimming and J lost 1 base; unmatched junction nucleotides: 13. The CDR3 has 19 amino acids. Germline V gene data show CDR1 as SGHVS and CDR2 as FNYEAQ. CDR3 nucleotides: TGTGCCAGCAGTATCAAGCGGGACAGGGAAGCTTCTGGGGCCAACGTCCTGACTTTC. Translated: CASSIKRDREASGANVLTF.

This clonotype was counted a few times. The V call is TRBV20-1, the J call TRBJ2-4; a weak D match, TRBD1 (5 bases). Trimming cost V 0 bases and J 0 bases, with 9 bases left between them. This CDR3 has 15 residues. Germline lookup yields CDR1 DFQATT and CDR2 SNEGSKA (reference sequence). The CDR3 nucleotides read TGCAGTGCTAGAGAGTCAGGACAAGCCAAAAACATTCAGTACTTC. Its protein is CSARESGQAKNIQYF.

CDR3 DNA: TGTGCCAGCAGTAAGGGGACAGGGGATCAGCCCCAGCATTTT. It encodes CASSKGTGDQPQHF. The rearrangement links TRBV2 to TRBJ1-5; TRBD1 matches 10 bases. Germline trimming cut 5 bases from V and 5 bases from J; bases unmatched to any gene: 3. CDR3 length equals 14 residues. Germline V gives CDR1 SNHLY, CDR2 FYNNEI.

A few counts support this clonotype. This chain connects TRBV20-1 to TRBJ1-1; the D gene is possibly TRBD1 (5 bases). Germline CDR1 and CDR2: DFQATT and SNEGSKA (reference sequence). The CDR3 sequence is 15 residues long. Deletions cut 0 bases from V and 6 bases from J, with 17 bases between. The CDR3 region is CSARDIRAGRAEAFF. The DNA for the CDR3 is TGCAGTGCTAGAGATATCCGGGCAGGGAGGGCTGAAGCTTTCTTT.

This clonotype was counted between two and nine times. The chain recombines TRBV6-2 or TRBV6-3 with TRBJ2-1; D is ambiguous. CDR3 length: 12 residues. V gave up 5 bases and J gave up 8 bases, with 10 bases separating them. Germline CDR1 and CDR2: MNHEY and SVGEGT. The CDR3 DNA is TGTGCCAGCAGTCGTCAGCCGGATGAGCAGTTCTTC. This codes for CASSRQPDEQFF.

This clonotype has more than one count but fewer than ten. The rearrangement links TRBV4-2 to TRBJ2-5; 8 bases agree with TRBD2. V lost 3 bases and J lost 2; bases outside the gene matches: 5. The CDR3 has 15 residues. The germline V gene has CDR1 LGHNA and CDR2 YNFKEQ. The CDR3 region has the DNA TGTGCCAGCAGCCATCTACTAGCGGTACAAGAGACCCAGTACTTC. Translation gives CASSHLLAVQETQYF.

CDR3 residues: CASSQSGSAGGMYTEAFF. The CDR3 coding sequence is TGCGCCAGCAGCCAAAGCGGGTCGGCAGGGGGTATGTACACTGAAGCTTTCTTT. This sequence joins TRBV4-1 and TRBJ1-1; 7 nucleotides line up with TRBD1. Trimming cost V 2 bases and J 3 bases; bases outside gene matches: 15. The CDR3 covers 18 residues. Germline V CDR1 and CDR2: MGHRA, YSYEKL.